This record concerns one TCR beta chain sequence. As handled by the study authors: Nucleated cell number was recorded as an estimate derived from reference gene primer amplification. Some clones are missing from TCRdb's copy, which holds only in-frame ones; the method was immunoSEQ multiplex PCR. V, J and clone size derive from that table, while D and trimming were established from the DNA sequence. This table holds approximately 110,000 clones, nearly 90% found once. This entry is derived from a study of blood T cell repertoires in COVID-19. Across the study: Italy, Spain and the United States were the sources of the convalescent and acute COVID-19 samples. T cells, B-cell-depleted T cells, or PBMCs supplied cDNA or gDNA.

In germline, CDR1 is SEHNR, CDR2 FQNEAQ (reference sequence). The CDR3 has 12 residues. The V end was cut by 5 bases, the J end by 9 bases, with 11 bases between. This TCR came from a woman aged 70 to 79 who had recovered from COVID-19. Material: peripheral blood. The genes are TRBV7-9 and TRBJ1-3; D gene ambiguous. The DNA for the CDR3 is TGTGCCAGCAGCCAACCTTTGAGCACCATATATTTT. Translated: CASSQPLSTIYF. Complete variable domain (other parts from reference TRBV7-9 and TRBJ1-3): DTGVSQNPRHKITKRGQNVTFRCDPISEHNRLYWYRQTLGQGPEFLTYFQNEAQLEKSRLLSDRFSAERPKGSFSTLEIQRTEQGDSAMYLCASSQPLSTIYFGEGSWLTVV.